This T cell receptor beta chain was retrieved from a study of T cells after yellow fever vaccination. 5'RACE template switching generated TCR cDNA, adding a universal primer site and UMIs. TCRdb ran MiXCR on the 5' RACE reads and lists one entry per CDR3 protein. There are about 69,000 distinct CDR3 sequences in the sample; 4.5% to 7.5% occur only once, and less than 2.5% lies in the top ten. V lost 5 bases to trimming and J lost 7 bases; unmatched junction nucleotides: 5. The germline V gene has CDR1 SNHLY and CDR2 FYNNEI. CDR3 length: 13 residues. The gene calls are TRBV2 and TRBJ1-2; 9 bases are a match to TRBD1. The sequence came from a man between 18 and 35 years old who received the YFV17D yellow fever vaccine. Sequenced here: CD4+ T cells sorted from PBMCs, sampled less than 18 days after the first yellow fever vaccination. The DNA of the CDR3 is TGTGCCAGCAGTCTGGACAGGGGACCTGGCTACACCTTC. Protein: CASSLDRGPGYTF.